The 3 T cell receptor beta chains reported below all come from one sample, sequenced in a study of untreated major depressive disorder. These receptors' targets are unknown. Measured with immunoSEQ multiplex PCR; TCRdb has only the in-frame clones, and not every one. The sample lists some 27,000 clones, about nine tenths occurring once. Study results and limitations: Depressed patients' CD4+ T cells carried increased TRBV05-01 (Vbeta 5.1) usage versus control CD4+ T cells.

The sequencing input was CD4+ T cells from PBMCs. The receptors come from a woman aged 30 to 39 with major depressive disorder.

The chain is built from TRBV5-8 and TRBJ2-3; TRBD1 might be the D (6 bases). V was pared by 4 bases and J by 2 bases, with 11 bases between. CDR1 SGHTS and CDR2 YDEGEE come from the germline V gene. The CDR3 runs 14 residues. CDR3 nucleotides: TGTGCCAGCAGCCGCGGACAGATCACAGATACGCAGTATTTT. It translates to CASSRGQITDTQYF.

V is TRBV29-1 and J is TRBJ1-5; D might be TRBD1 (5 bases). CDR1 is SQVTM and CDR2 is ANQGSEA in the germline V gene. The V and J ends lost 6 bases and 2 bases respectively, with 14 bases between them. The CDR3 has 14 residues. The CDR3 DNA reads TGCAGCGTCTCGGGGCAGGGACGCAATCAGCCCCAGCATTTT. Its protein is CSVSGQGRNQPQHF.

This clone was found a few times. This chain uses TRBV11-2 with TRBJ1-1; maybe TRBD1 (5 bases). V lost 0 bases and J lost 4, with 9 bases in between. The CDR3 runs to 14 residues. Germline V CDR1 and CDR2: SGHAT, FQNNGV. CDR3 protein: CASSLEGVGTEAFF. The CDR3 DNA reads TGTGCCAGCAGCTTAGAAGGGGTTGGCACTGAAGCTTTCTTT.